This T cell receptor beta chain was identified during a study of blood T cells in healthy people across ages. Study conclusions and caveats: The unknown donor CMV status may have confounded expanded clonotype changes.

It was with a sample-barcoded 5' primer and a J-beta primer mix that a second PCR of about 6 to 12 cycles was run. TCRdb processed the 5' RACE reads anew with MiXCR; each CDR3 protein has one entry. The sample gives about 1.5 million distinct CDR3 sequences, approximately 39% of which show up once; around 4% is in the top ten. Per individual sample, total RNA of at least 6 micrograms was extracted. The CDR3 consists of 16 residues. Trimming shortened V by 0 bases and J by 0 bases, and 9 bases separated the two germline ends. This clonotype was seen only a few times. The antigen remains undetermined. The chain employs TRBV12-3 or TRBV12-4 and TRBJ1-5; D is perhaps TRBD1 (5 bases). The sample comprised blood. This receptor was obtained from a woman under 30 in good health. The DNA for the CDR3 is TGTGCCAGCAGTTTAGCTGGGGGGTATAGCAATCAGCCCCAGCATTTT. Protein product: CASSLAGGYSNQPQHF.